The TCR beta chain described here comes from a study of shared clonotypes between healthy human individuals. Study information: The plates for each donor numbered three CD4 naive, three CD4 memory, two CD8 naive and one CD8 memory. Study-level points and caveats: Few donors restricted represented genetic and exposure-history diversity.

Everyone who donated was a Caucasian adult who lived in Nashville, Tennessee. As concerns this clone: As yet, its antigen is unknown.

The length of the CDR3 is 13 residues. The V gene's germline CDR1 is SNHLY and CDR2 FYNNEI. V lost 3 bases, J lost 1 base, and 6 bases lay in between. Sorted subsets were amplified in replicate PCRs using around 200 ng DNA, 30,000 to 35,000 T cell genomes. Assay used: immunoSEQ multiplex PCR; TCRdb lists only in-frame clones, some missing. The sample has a few hundred thousand clones, around 79% seen once; the top ten hold about 10%. V gene TRBV2 combines with J gene TRBJ2-5; D gene uncertain. The sample consisted of memory CD4+ T cells sorted from blood. Subset denoted: CD45RA-negative fraction. The receptor was derived from a man aged 25-45 years in good health. CDR3 residues: CASSDPFQETQYF. CDR3 in DNA: TGTGCCAGCAGTGACCCTTTCCAAGAGACCCAGTACTTC.